The 17 T cell receptor beta chains given below trace back to one sample, sequenced in a study of T cell responses to AZD1222 COVID-19 vaccine. Assay used: immunoSEQ multiplex PCR; TCRdb lists only in-frame clones, some missing. The sample has 100,000 to 150,000 clones; about 92% are singletons. Sequenced material: peripheral blood, taken on day 0 of AZD1222 vaccination. These receptors were collected from an adult in good health.

V and J are TRBV19 and TRBJ1-2; 9 bases are shared with TRBD1. V lost 6 bases to trimming and J lost 4 bases; unmatched junction nucleotides: 12. In germline, CDR1 is LNHDA, CDR2 SQIVND (reference sequence). The CDR3 totals 16 residues. CDR3 protein: CASRVGQGAPGYGYTF. The CDR3, as DNA: TGTGCCAGTAGGGTGGGACAGGGAGCACCGGGCTATGGCTACACCTTC. Drawing the rest from reference TRBV19 and TRBJ1-2, the complete variable domain is DGGITQSPKYLFRKEGQNVTLSCEQNLNHDAMYWYRQDPGQGLRLIYYSQIVNDFQKGDIAEGYSVSREKKESFPLTVTSAQKNPTAFYLCASRVGQGAPGYGYTFGSGTRLTVV.

This clone was found a few times. This chain uses TRBV9 with TRBJ1-4, with 9 bases that match TRBD1. The germline CDR1 and CDR2 sequences are SGDLS and YYNGEE. Trimming cost V 4 bases and J 8 bases; bases outside gene matches: 6. This CDR3 comprises 14 residues. The CDR3 DNA reads as TGTGCCAGCAGCTCCCGACAGGGGGGCGAAAAACTGTTTTTT. Its protein is CASSSRQGGEKLFF. Full variable domain (remainder filled in from reference TRBV9 and TRBJ1-4): DSGVTQTPKHLITATGQRVTLRCSPRSGDLSVYWYQQSLDQGLQFLIQYYNGEERAKGNILERFSAQQFPDLHSELNLSSLELGDSALYFCASSSRQGGEKLFFGSGTQLSVL.

In this sample, this clone turned up a few times. The J gene is TRBJ2-5, the V gene TRBV5-1; 7 nucleotides line up with TRBD1. CDR1 SGHRS and CDR2 YFSETQ come from the germline V gene. The V segment lost 4 bases and the J segment 9 bases; nucleotides outside the gene matches: 15. CDR3 length equals 15 residues. The CDR3 loop is CASSPLTGTQGAQYF. Here the CDR3 DNA reads TGCGCCAGCAGCCCATTAACAGGGACCCAGGGGGCCCAGTACTTC.

Details on this clone: The sample carries other DNA sequences with the same CDR3. This rearrangement joins TRBV5-1 to TRBJ1-2; D unresolved. Germline-derived CDR1 and CDR2 are SGHRS and YFSETQ. CDR3 length: 12 amino acids. V was cut by 4 bases and J by 7 bases, with 11 bases left in between. CDR3 bases: TGCGCCAGCAGCCTAGAGGGCTTTGGCTACACCTTC. Amino acid sequence: CASSLEGFGYTF.

This sequence joins TRBV30 and TRBJ1-1, with D hard to call. Germline CDR1 is GTSNPN and CDR2 is SVGIG (reference sequence). This CDR3 region has 13 residues. Trimming shortened V by 0 bases and J by 4 bases, and 9 bases separated the two germline ends. CDR3 sequence reads: CAWSVTLGTEAFF. The CDR3 bases are TGTGCCTGGAGTGTCACCCTGGGCACTGAAGCTTTCTTT.

This clone was detected only once. V is TRBV15 and J is TRBJ2-3; no clear D gene. This CDR3 comprises 15 residues. Germline loops: CDR1 LNHNV, CDR2 YYDKDF (reference sequence). Trimming took 5 bases from V and 0 from J, leaving 12 bases between them. This CDR3 is CATSAKETSTDTQYF. Written as DNA, the CDR3 is TGTGCCACCAGCGCGAAGGAGACTAGCACAGATACGCAGTATTTT.

The genes are TRBV7-9 and TRBJ1-2, with D unclear. The V and J ends lost 4 bases and 6 bases respectively, with 15 bases between them. There are 14 residues in the CDR3. From germline, CDR1 is SEHNR and CDR2 FQNEAQ (reference sequence). CDR3 sequence: CASSSGSSLNGYTF. The CDR3 coding sequence is TGTGCCAGCAGCTCGGGGTCTTCACTTAATGGCTACACCTTC. The variable domain in full, completed from reference TRBV7-9 and TRBJ1-2, reads DTGVSQNPRHKITKRGQNVTFRCDPISEHNRLYWYRQTLGQGPEFLTYFQNEAQLEKSRLLSDRFSAERPKGSFSTLEIQRTEQGDSAMYLCASSSGSSLNGYTFGSGTRLTVV.

The chain joins TRBV5-1 to TRBJ1-3; no reliable D call. Trimming left V 0 bases short and J 2 bases short, with 6 bases between. The CDR3 loop spans 14 amino acids. Germline CDR1 and CDR2: SGHRS and YFSETQ. The CDR3 protein is CASSLGDPGNTIYF. The CDR3 bases are TGCGCCAGCAGCTTGGGTGATCCTGGAAACACCATATATTTT.

V is TRBV6-5 and J is TRBJ1-5, with 10 positions matching TRBD1. CDR1 MNHEY and CDR2 SVGAGI come from the germline V gene. This CDR3 region has 15 residues. Germline trimming cut 5 bases from V and 6 bases from J; bases unmatched to any gene: 7. Here the CDR3 reads CASSHRGQGIQPQHF. As DNA, the CDR3 is TGTGCCAGCAGTCACCGGGGACAGGGGATTCAGCCCCAGCATTTT.

The chain combines TRBV6-5 with TRBJ2-1; D gene unclear. CDR3 size: 12 residues. Trimming took off 4 bases at V and 7 bases at J, with 8 bases between the two ends. Per the germline V gene, CDR1 is MNHEY and CDR2 is SVGAGI. The CDR3 DNA reads as TGTGCCAGCAGTTTTAGTAAGAATGAGCAGTTCTTC. Translation gives CASSFSKNEQFF.

This chain connects TRBV12-3 or TRBV12-4 to TRBJ1-5; no clear D. V shed 2 bases and J shed 9 bases, with 5 bases lying between them. The CDR3 length is 11 residues. The CDR3: CASSLKGPQHF. The CDR3 nucleotides are TGTGCCAGCAGTTTAAAGGGGCCCCAGCATTTT.

The rearrangement joins TRBV18 to TRBJ2-1; D is uncertain. CDR3 size: 13 residues. The germline V gene encodes CDR1 KGHSH and CDR2 LQKENI. The germline V and J ends were trimmed by 0 bases and 9 bases, with 9 bases remaining between them. The CDR3 protein is CASSPPAAGEQFF. The CDR3 DNA reads as TGTGCCAGCTCACCACCTGCGGCTGGTGAGCAGTTCTTC.

The V and J genes are TRBV6-4 and TRBJ1-5; 11 positions match TRBD1. Germline V gives CDR1 MRHNA, CDR2 SNTAGT. This CDR3 is 18 amino acids long. The trim removed 7 bases at V and 2 bases at J, leaving 13 bases unmatched. For the CDR3, the DNA is TGTGCCAGCACCCCTGGGGACAGGGGGTCAACGGGCAATCAGCCCCAGCATTTT. Translated, it gives CASTPGDRGSTGNQPQHF.

This chain uses TRBV19 with TRBJ2-2, with a possible D match to TRBD2 (6 bases). Germline CDR1 and CDR2: LNHDA and SQIVND (reference sequence). The CDR3 is 15 residues long. Trimming took off 9 bases at V and 3 bases at J, with 17 bases between the two ends. CDR3 region: CASKSGDFYTGELFF. CDR3 nucleotides: TGTGCCAGCAAATCGGGGGACTTCTACACCGGGGAGCTGTTTTTT.

The CDR3 sequence is CASSLTGVAGGDTDTQYF. CDR3 in DNA: TGTGCCAGCAGCTTAACGGGGGTAGCGGGAGGGGACACAGATACGCAGTATTTT. The chain joins TRBV7-3 to TRBJ2-3, with 11 bases identical to TRBD2. Per the germline V gene, CDR1 is SGHTA and CDR2 is FQGTGA. The J segment lost 2 bases and the V segment lost 0 bases, leaving 7 bases of the junction unmatched. CDR3 size: 18 residues.

V usage is TRBV9 and J usage is TRBJ2-3; D remains ambiguous. V was clipped by 2 bases and J by 2 bases, with 6 bases between them. The CDR3 loop spans 13 amino acids. Germline loops: CDR1 SGDLS, CDR2 YYNGEE. The CDR3 DNA reads as TGTGCCAGCAGCGTTCCCTTCACAGATACGCAGTATTTT. Protein: CASSVPFTDTQYF.

This chain uses TRBV19 with TRBJ1-5, with D uncertain. The CDR3 length is 13 residues. In germline, CDR1 is LNHDA, CDR2 SQIVND (reference sequence). The V and J ends lost 5 bases and 6 bases respectively, with 11 bases between them. In DNA form, the CDR3 reads TGTGCCAGTAGTCCCATCAGGCCTCAGCCCCAGCATTTT. This codes for CASSPIRPQPQHF.